Sequencing of this TCR beta chain was carried out in a study of cytomegalovirus exposure and HLA in healthy donors (dated by TCRdb to about 2017). About the full investigation: In an earlier analysis of several hundred of the donors, about 270 Gb of sequence data and 100 million or so unique TCR beta sequences from roughly 180 million T cells were reported. The aim of the study was to test whether cataloging public T cell receptors could identify signatures of past pathogen exposure. Along with the roughly 610-subject first cohort, a separate validation cohort of roughly 110 different subjects was used. To predict cytomegalovirus infection status, the study brought together high-throughput TCR immunosequencing, statistical association of individual TCRs with disease status, and machine learning. Among about 400 genotyped donors of the cohort, an average of roughly 230,000 unique TCR beta nucleotide sequences was sequenced per donor, of which roughly 17% were non-productive. Typing coverage varied by locus: roughly 620-640 donors for A, B, C, DRB1 and DQB1; approximately 500 for DQA1; approximately 570 for DPA1; around 450 for DPB1. Class I and class II HLA loci were covered by the typing at four-digit resolution. Rather than drawing on any new phenotypic data, the later analysis identified candidate immune exposures from TCR beta sequences and the way those sequences occurred across donors. The genetic ancestry cluster associated with self-reported Caucasian donors included 70% to 85% of the approximately 410 genotyped donors. Roughly 300 gigabases of sequencing data and around 85 million unique TCR sequences made up an early release that covered 500 to 650 HLA-typed donors. An earlier analysis of 587 of the donors used high-throughput TCR beta sequencing to judge whether each TCR beta V gene segment behaved as functional or pseudogenic. Using immunosequencing, the study profiled T cell repertoires from 666 subjects and related those repertoires to cytomegalovirus serostatus. Donor age, sex, ethnicity and CMV serostatus were compiled alongside the repertoire data. Every repertoire in the discovery cohort had been generated on one and the same sequencing platform. A later genetic analysis took genome-wide SNP genotypes for about three fifths of the roughly 700 donors and used that subset as a discovery cohort. Because of strong linkage in the cohort, 4 to 6 DR-DQ haplotypes were treated as single units for association and clustering. A later analysis re-analyzed previously published TCR beta repertoires from hundreds of donors and added high-resolution HLA genotyping to study TCR occurrence patterns.

Remarks on this clone: It lacks a known antigen. No much larger clone is present one base from it, and per-base qualities are unavailable.

Libraries were prepared through the immunoSEQ multiplex PCR assay. For the multiplex PCR, a mixture combining 60 forward primers for TCR Vbeta segments and 13 reverse primers for TCR Jbeta segments was used. The CDR3 region of rearranged TCR beta genes was amplified from genomic DNA with a multiplex PCR assay. The Illumina HiSeq System was used to sequence the amplified TCR beta libraries as 87-base-pair reads. As for the original processing: Across the 700 or so repertoires, a later analysis counted approximately 83 million unique TCR beta chains, approximately 10 million of which were shared by at least two donors. To remove PCR and sequencing errors, raw reads were error-corrected and collapsed into unique sequences using a nearest-neighbor algorithm that merged closely related sequences. Alignment of CDR3 sequences to IMGT reference sequences was used to assign V, D and J gene segments. Each retained sequence needed at least a six-nucleotide match to both a V gene segment and a J gene segment. Rearrangements were called productive when the CDR3 lacked stop codons and stayed in frame with V and J; all others were non-productive. Following IMGT convention, CDR3 was defined as the stretch from the second conserved V-encoded cysteine up to the conserved J-encoded phenylalanine. In an earlier analysis of more than 550 of the donors, sequences lacking an unambiguous match to a single V gene segment were excluded. An earlier analysis of roughly 590 of the donors called V segments functional above 56.7% productive rearrangements and segregating when the between-donor standard deviation exceeded 5%. A statistical classification framework was developed to diagnose cytomegalovirus status using the catalog of TCR beta chain sequences. In a later analysis, TCR nucleotide sequences were compared against IMGT/GENE-DB human TR gene sequences so that V and J genes could be assigned. A later analysis assigned CDR3 sequences and most-parsimonious VDJ recombination scenarios with the TCRdist pipeline. A later analysis defined each TCR beta chain by its CDR3 amino acid sequence plus V-gene family, and excluded reads lacking a unique V-gene family. As a way to deal with suspected cross-contamination and a sequencing artifact, a later analysis dropped under 600 nucleotide sequences that were highly shared and had low generation probability. In a later analysis, a clonal expansion index was calculated for each public chain from normalized within-repertoire ranks of inferred template counts. A later analysis computed generation probabilities with a VDJ recombination model fitted to out-of-frame rearrangements, and checked the results against IGoR. A later analysis scored TCR-TCR, TCR-HLA and TCR-CMV co-occurrence with hypergeometric tests, applying a repertoire-size bias correction to TCR pairs. A later analysis estimated false discovery rates by permuting HLA or CMV assignments 20 times. In a later analysis, co-occurring TCRs were grouped using DBSCAN, and TCRdist sequence similarity was added for clustering within HLA-allele-positive subsets. Repertoires with fewer than 30,000 or more than 120,000 public chains were left out of co-occurrence clustering, as were about 5 repertoires with anomalous nucleotide sharing. This is the immuneACCESS table as TCRdb keeps it, with only in-frame sequences that have V and J called. A part of the clones is gone; compared with another copy, unresolved V genes explain less than half, and the rest is unexplained. That table is the source of V, J and clone size, and D and trimming were worked out from the DNA. The sample table lists some 130,000 clones, approximately 80% of them with a count of one. 0.7% of the sample is in the top ten clones.

The cohort was made up of about 610 healthy bone marrow donors. At the time of sampling, all cohort members were nominally healthy, though unrecorded immune exposures were likely present. The donor tested CMV seronegative, placing the donor among the 350 to 400 seronegative members of the cohort. Every donor gave a peripheral blood sample, and the peripheral blood mononuclear cells from that sample were used for TCR beta sequencing. The Qiagen DNeasy Blood Extraction Kit was used to extract genomic DNA from the blood cell samples. What the work shows at the level of the full study, not this receptor alone: In a later genetic analysis, fewer N-insertions in productive TCRs were reported among donors in an Asian-associated ancestry cluster than the approximately 670-donor mean. In this cohort, only TCR beta chains were sequenced, and detectable features were limited by the absence of alpha or paired-chain data. It was suggested by the authors that the approach could potentially be generalized to other disease states and immunological phenotypes. Because counts were too low, some 17 rarely observed V segments, including chromosome 9 orphons, were left out of the earlier analysis of approximately 580 of the donors. Correlated functional status among segregating V segments might be attributable to linkage disequilibrium, but an unknown experimental factor could not be ruled out. A few of the identified cytomegalovirus-associated TCR beta chains were confirmed in vitro to be specific for cytomegalovirus antigens. In an earlier analysis of fewer than 750 of the donors, most TCR beta V segments were observed in productive rearrangements about 87% or about 30% of the time, broadly matching IMGT annotations. Some IMGT-functional V segments, including TRBV6-2 and TRBV6-3, could not be distinguished by the 87-base-pair reads and were therefore excluded. A later genetic analysis associated a missense DCLRE1C variant with V-gene and J-gene trimming of TCR beta chains, and an independent cohort replicated the association. Most TCR sequences were observed very rarely across donors, whereas some public TCRs were present in many individuals. In the study, approximately 150 TCR beta chains were listed as associated with cytomegalovirus. For the cohort, immune exposure information was limited to CMV serostatus. In a later analysis, TCR association rates were found to vary across HLA loci, with the most associated TCRs seen for DRB1 alleles and the fewest for HLA-C alleles. Because HLA typing was missing for some donors at each locus, association tests included only the typed subset. A cluster of highly shared sequence variants was judged likely to be a technical artifact of the sequencing pipeline. The classifier was reported to diagnose cytomegalovirus status with high specificity and sensitivity in both the original and validation cohorts. In a later analysis, most CMV-associated TCR beta chains were found to appear HLA-restricted, with HLA associations seemingly driven largely by CMV exposure. Assigning TCR associations to individual alleles was difficult when HLA alleles, especially DR and DQ, strongly co-occurred. A later analysis reported that several top co-occurrence clusters appeared linked to parvovirus B19, influenza, CMV and Epstein-Barr virus. A later analysis associated 15,000 to 20,000 TCR beta sequences with specific HLA alleles at a false discovery rate of 0.05. The presence/absence analyses assumed that sequencing depth was roughly uniform across donors, and that assumption may not be true. Compared with equally common non-associated chains, HLA-associated TCR beta chains in a later analysis were more clonally expanded and had lower generation probabilities. A further reported finding was that TCR beta sequences accurately predicted the HLA-A and HLA-B alleles for most subjects in the first cohort.

From a lookup of the germline V gene (reference sequence), CDR1 and CDR2 are MNHEY and SMNVEV. The CDR3 holds 16 amino acids from the cysteine to the phenylalanine. The kept DNA is CDR3 alone, 48 bases in frame from the first base. Unmatched junction bases come to 12, with V trimmed by 6 bases and J by 4 bases. Sequencing was performed on PBMCs. This TCR derives from a man between 18 and 29 years old in good health and CMV-seronegative. The rearranged segments are TRBV27 and TRBJ1-5, and 7 junctional nucleotides match TRBD1. The CDR3 is CASRARGRSENQPQHF. The DNA sequence reads TGTGCCAGCAGAGCCAGGGGGAGGTCTGAGAATCAGCCCCAGCATTTT.